Presented here are 10 T cell receptor beta chains from one specimen sequenced in a study of shared clonotypes between healthy human individuals. Assay used: immunoSEQ multiplex PCR; TCRdb lists only in-frame clones, some missing. The sample holds approximately 700,000 clones, 73% seen once. The sequenced sample was memory CD4+ T cells sorted from blood. Subset given: CD45RA-negative fraction. The receptors derive from a woman in her thirties in good health.

J is TRBJ2-5 and V is TRBV7-6; D might be TRBD2 (5 bases). The last part of the DNA fits TRBJ2-7 better; the J call may be wrong. The length of the CDR3 is 14 residues. Per the germline V gene, CDR1 is SGHVS and CDR2 is FNYEAQ. The CDR3 DNA reads TGTGCCAGCAGCCCTTCGGACGGGACCTACGAGCAGTACTTC. It encodes CASSPSDGTYEQYF.

The V call is TRBV4-1, the J call TRBJ2-4; TRBD2 matches 7 bases. The germline V gene has CDR1 MGHRA and CDR2 YSYEKL. The ends lost 2 bases at V and 0 bases at J; junction bases unmatched: 10. The CDR3 is 18 amino acids. CDR3 residues: CASSQQNLAALAKNIQYF. CDR3 coding DNA: TGCGCCAGCAGCCAACAAAATCTAGCGGCACTAGCCAAAAACATTCAGTACTTC.

The chain carries TRBV28 and TRBJ1-5; 8 positions match TRBD1. CDR3 length equals 15 residues. Germline CDR1 MDHEN, CDR2 SYDVKM. V lost 2 bases, J lost 7 bases, and 7 bases stayed unmatched. CDR3 sequence: CASSLPGTGYQPQHF. The CDR3 region has the DNA TGTGCCAGCAGTTTACCTGGGACAGGTTACCAGCCCCAGCATTTT.

The chain recombines TRBV9 with TRBJ2-7; TRBD2 might be the D (5 bases). Germline V CDR1 and CDR2: SGDLS, YYNGEE. V gave up 6 bases and J gave up 3 bases, with 19 bases separating them. The CDR3 spans 15 residues. CDR3 protein: CASTQKGSGFYEQYF. The DNA for the CDR3 is TGTGCCAGCACCCAGAAGGGATCGGGGTTCTACGAGCAGTACTTC.

The CDR3 nucleotides are TGTGCCAGCAGTCTGAATCCAGGGGCCGCGCCTTACGAGCAGTACTTC. Translating it yields CASSLNPGAAPYEQYF. The chain is built from TRBV28 and TRBJ2-7, with D perhaps TRBD1 (6 bases). V lost 5 bases, J lost 4 bases, and 21 bases lay in between. CDR3 size: 16 residues. The germline V gene has CDR1 MDHEN and CDR2 SYDVKM.

The V gene is TRBV28, the J gene TRBJ1-4; no reliable D call. The V end was cut by 1 base, the J end by 8 bases, with 14 bases between. The CDR3 extends over 15 amino acids. Germline V lookup: CDR1 MDHEN, CDR2 SYDVKM. CDR3 region: CASSLYGLLVEKLFF. DNA for the CDR3: TGTGCCAGCAGTTTATATGGGTTGCTGGTCGAAAAACTGTTTTTT. Drawing the rest from reference TRBV28 and TRBJ1-4, the complete variable domain is DVKVTQSSRYLVKRTGEKVFLECVQDMDHENMFWYRQDPGLGLRLIYFSYDVKMKEKGDIPEGYSVSREKKERFSLILESASTNQTSMYLCASSLYGLLVEKLFFGSGTQLSVL.

This clone was counted many times. The genes are TRBV29-1 and TRBJ1-5; 8 positions agree with TRBD1. In germline, CDR1 is SQVTM, CDR2 ANQGSEA. This CDR3 comprises 13 residues. V dropped 6 bases and J dropped 6; count of bases not matched to a gene: 7. The CDR3 protein is CSVGQGEGQPQHF. The CDR3 DNA sequence: TGCAGCGTCGGACAGGGAGAGGGTCAGCCCCAGCATTTT.

This clone was recorded once. The gene calls are TRBV4-1 and TRBJ2-5, with a weak D call TRBD1 (6 bases). CDR3 length: 13 amino acids. Trimming stripped 6 bases from V and 9 bases from J, with 17 bases between. The germline V gene encodes CDR1 MGHRA and CDR2 YSYEKL. The CDR3 region is CASRRNWSGAQYF. The CDR3 DNA follows: TGCGCCAGCAGACGCAATTGGTCAGGGGCCCAGTACTTC.

The V call is TRBV4-1, the J call TRBJ2-2; no clear D gene. In germline, CDR1 is MGHRA, CDR2 YSYEKL. The CDR3 consists of 14 residues. The ends were cut back, 4 bases at V and 5 bases at J, with 11 bases in the middle. This CDR3 reads CASSPPVGTGELFF. The CDR3 DNA reads as TGCGCCAGCAGCCCCCCGGTGGGGACCGGGGAGCTGTTTTTT.

This clone was seen only a few times. The chain uses TRBV13 and TRBJ1-1; tentatively, D is TRBD1 (6 bases). V was cut by 5 bases and J by 3 bases, with 10 bases left in between. The CDR3 runs to 13 residues. In germline, CDR1 is PRHDT, CDR2 FYEKMQ (reference sequence). CDR3 DNA sequence: TGTGCCAGCAGCCCAAGGGGGGACACTGAAGCTTTCTTT. It is translated as CASSPRGDTEAFF.